Listed below are T cell receptor beta chains from one sample, sequenced in a study of regulatory T cells in long-lasting Graves disease. A single record per CDR3 protein comes from TCRdb applying MiXCR to the multiplex PCR reads. This table holds about 290,000 distinct CDR3 sequences, 22% found once. Source: peripheral blood mononuclear cells (PBMCs), taken when the disease was refractory, from a patient treated with antithyroid drugs. These receptors were obtained from a female donor with Graves disease. Each CDR3 is given with its conserved first and last residue. Each record gives: V gene, clone size, J gene, D gene, CDR3 DNA, CDR3 protein. D genes are given only for firm matches. Clone size appears in some rows only: once, few, many, or a class for an expanded clone.

TRBV5-1,few,TRBJ2-1,-,TGCGCCAGCAGCTTGGCTCTAGCGTCTCAGCAGTTCTTC,CASSLALASQQFF
TRBV7-9,few,TRBJ1-3,TRBD1,TGTGCCAGCAGCCCGGGACAGTACTCTGGAAACACCATATATTTT,CASSPGQYSGNTIYF
TRBV27,-,TRBJ2-7,-,TGTGCCAGCAGTTTACCGGGGAGGGAGCAGTACTTC,CASSLPGREQYF
TRBV24-1,-,TRBJ1-5,TRBD1,TGTGCCACCAGTGAAGCCACAGGGGGCAATCAGCCCCAGCATTTT,CATSEATGGNQPQHF
TRBV4-3,-,TRBJ1-2,-,TGCGCCAGCAGCACCGCGCGGGGAAACTATGGCTACACCTTC,CASSTARGNYGYTF
TRBV12-3/TRBV12-4,-,TRBJ1-5,-,TGTGCCAGCAGCCCTACGGAGCCAAATCAGCCCCAGCATTTT,CASSPTEPNQPQHF
TRBV28,many,TRBJ2-2,TRBD2,TGTGCCAGCAGTGAGCGGGAGGGCGACACCGGGGAGCTGTTTTTT,CASSEREGDTGELFF
TRBV7-9,few,TRBJ2-7,TRBD2,TGTGCCAGCAGCAGTATGACTAGCGGGAAACCCTACGAGCAGTACTTC,CASSSMTSGKPYEQYF
TRBV6-1,-,TRBJ1-1,-,TGTGCCAGCAGCCGATGGGCGCTTGAAGCTTTCTTT,CASSRWALEAFF
TRBV6-1,few,TRBJ1-5,-,TGTGCCAGTAATTACGGTCTCGGGCCCCAGCATTTT,CASNYGLGPQHF
TRBV5-5,many,TRBJ2-7,TRBD1,TGTGCCAGCAGCGTGACAGGGGGCTACGAGCAGTACTTC,CASSVTGGYEQYF
TRBV28,many,TRBJ1-2,-,TGTGCCAGCAGCCGCGGAGGGGGGATGCACTATGGCTACACCTTC,CASSRGGGMHYGYTF
TRBV2,many,TRBJ2-4,-,TGTGCCAGCAGTGCAGAAGTAGCCAAAAACATTCAGTACTTC,CASSAEVAKNIQYF
TRBV7-2,few,TRBJ2-3,-,TGTGCCAGCAGCTTCGGAGAAGATACGCAGTATTTT,CASSFGEDTQYF
TRBV6-1,few,TRBJ2-1,TRBD1,TGTGCCAGCAGTGGCCGGGACAGGGAATGGAATGAGCAGTTCTTC,CASSGRDREWNEQFF
TRBV20-1,-,TRBJ2-7,TRBD2,TGCAGTGCTAGAGATGGACTAGCGGGTTACGAGCAGTACTTC,CSARDGLAGYEQYF
TRBV20-1,many,TRBJ2-7,-,TGCAGTGCGTCCCAGGGTAACGAGCAGTACTTC,CSASQGNEQYF
TRBV6-9,many,TRBJ2-7,-,TGTGCCAGCAGTTACGAGCAGTACTTC,CASSYEQYF
TRBV20-1,few,TRBJ1-1,-,TGCAGTGCATCCAGGGCGAACACTGAAGCTTTCTTT,CSASRANTEAFF
TRBV27,many,TRBJ1-2,-,TGTGCCAGCAGTTCAGGGGCCGGGAGAGTCTATGGCTACACCTTC,CASSSGAGRVYGYTF
TRBV20-1,many,TRBJ2-5,TRBD1,TGCAGTGCATCCGACAGGGGGCAAGAGACCCAGTACTTC,CSASDRGQETQYF
TRBV19,-,TRBJ1-1,-,TGTGCCAGTAGTATCCGGCCATGGAACACTGAAGCTTTCTTT,CASSIRPWNTEAFF
TRBV20-1,few,TRBJ1-4,-,TGCAGTGCTAGGGGGCCAGAAGCTGAAAAACTGTTTTTT,CSARGPEAEKLFF
TRBV7-2,many,TRBJ2-5,TRBD2,TGTGCCAGCAGCTTATGGGCTAGCGGGTCTCAAGAGACCCAGTACTTC,CASSLWASGSQETQYF
TRBV28,many,TRBJ2-7,-,TGTGCCAGCAGTGACAGGAACGAGCAGTACTTC,CASSDRNEQYF
TRBV6-2/TRBV6-3,many,TRBJ2-7,TRBD2,TGTGCCAGCAGTTTACGGTTAGCGGGAGGTCTGGTCGGCGAGCAGTACTTC,CASSLRLAGGLVGEQYF
TRBV7-2,-,TRBJ1-3,-,TGTGCCAGCAGCTTAAATGGGGCCGGAAACACCATATATTTT,CASSLNGAGNTIYF
TRBV7-9,-,TRBJ1-1,-,TGTGCCAGCAGCTCAAGGACAGACACTGAAGCTTTCTTT,CASSSRTDTEAFF
TRBV30,many,TRBJ1-1,-,TGTGCCTGGAGTGTGAGGCAGGCGGTCTACACTGAAGCTTTCTTT,CAWSVRQAVYTEAFF
TRBV30,many,TRBJ2-7,-,TGTGCCTGGAGCGACCTTCAGTTCGAGCAGTACTTC,CAWSDLQFEQYF
TRBV10-3,-,TRBJ2-2,-,TGTGCCATCAGTGCGGAGAGAACCGGGGAGCTGTTTTTT,CAISAERTGELFF
TRBV20-1,many,TRBJ2-7,-,TGCAGTGCTACCTCGGTGTCGCAGGGTAAAGGGGTATACGAGCAGTACTTC,CSATSVSQGKGVYEQYF
TRBV28,many,TRBJ1-5,TRBD1,TGTGCCAGCAGTCCCTCCGGGACAGCTAATCAGCCCCAGCATTTT,CASSPSGTANQPQHF
TRBV11-2,-,TRBJ2-7,-,TGTGCCAGCGGGGCATGGGGTGGATACGAGCAGTACTTC,CASGAWGGYEQYF
TRBV10-1,few,TRBJ2-7,TRBD1,TGCGCCAGCAGTGCTGGACAGGGGTTTGCCTACGAGCAGTACTTC,CASSAGQGFAYEQYF
TRBV19,few,TRBJ2-1,-,TGTGCCAGTAGTATTGCGGGGTGGAAGGGCTACAATGAGCAGTTCTTC,CASSIAGWKGYNEQFF
TRBV2,many,TRBJ2-7,-,TGTGCCAGCAAAGACATCGAATACGAGCAGTACTTC,CASKDIEYEQYF
TRBV4-3,-,TRBJ2-7,TRBD1,TGCGCCAGCAGCCAAGATGGGACAGGGTACACCTACGAGCAGTACTTC,CASSQDGTGYTYEQYF
TRBV20-1,-,TRBJ1-1,-,TGCAGTGGAGTTAAGGGGGGCGCCTATGGCTTT,CSGVKGGAYGF
TRBV20-1,-,TRBJ2-7,TRBD1,TGCAGTGGCACCCTCGGGACAGGCTACGAGCAGTACTTC,CSGTLGTGYEQYF
TRBV7-3,-,TRBJ2-2,-,TGTGCCAGCAGCCCCCAGGGGATAGGGCCCACCGGGGAGCTGTTTTTT,CASSPQGIGPTGELFF
TRBV7-2,-,TRBJ1-5,-,TGTGCCAGCAGCTTAAACTTGGATGGGGGGCAGCCCCAGCATTTT,CASSLNLDGGQPQHF